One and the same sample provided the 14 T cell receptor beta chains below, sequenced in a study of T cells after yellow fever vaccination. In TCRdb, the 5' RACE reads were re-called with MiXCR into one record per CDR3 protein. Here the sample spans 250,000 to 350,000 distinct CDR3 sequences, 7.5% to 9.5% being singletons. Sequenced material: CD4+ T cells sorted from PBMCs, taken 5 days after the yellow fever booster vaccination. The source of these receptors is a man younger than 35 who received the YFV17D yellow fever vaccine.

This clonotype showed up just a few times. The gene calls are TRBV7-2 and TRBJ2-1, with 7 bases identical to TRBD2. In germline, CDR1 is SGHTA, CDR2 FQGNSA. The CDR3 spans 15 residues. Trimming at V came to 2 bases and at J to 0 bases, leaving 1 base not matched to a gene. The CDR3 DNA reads TGTGCCAGCAGCTTAAGCGGGGACTCCTACAATGAGCAGTTCTTC. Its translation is CASSLSGDSYNEQFF. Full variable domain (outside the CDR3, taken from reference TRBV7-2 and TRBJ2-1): GAGVSQSPSNKVTEKGKDVELRCDPISGHTALYWYRQSLGQGLEFLIYFQGNSAPDKSGLPSDRFSAERTGGSVSTLTIQRTQQEDSAVYLCASSLSGDSYNEQFFGPGTRLTVL.

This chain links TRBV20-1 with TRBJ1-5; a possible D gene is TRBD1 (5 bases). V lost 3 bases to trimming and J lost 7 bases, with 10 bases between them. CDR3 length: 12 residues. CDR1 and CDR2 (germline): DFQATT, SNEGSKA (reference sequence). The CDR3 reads CSASQGEQPQHF. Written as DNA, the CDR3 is TGCAGTGCTAGTCAAGGGGAGCAGCCCCAGCATTTT.

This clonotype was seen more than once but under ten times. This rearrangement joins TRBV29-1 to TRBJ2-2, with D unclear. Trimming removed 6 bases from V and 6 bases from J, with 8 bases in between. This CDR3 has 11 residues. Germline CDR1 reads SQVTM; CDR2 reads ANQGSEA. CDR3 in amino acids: CSVHGSGELFF. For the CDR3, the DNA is TGCAGCGTGCACGGCTCCGGGGAGCTGTTTTTT.

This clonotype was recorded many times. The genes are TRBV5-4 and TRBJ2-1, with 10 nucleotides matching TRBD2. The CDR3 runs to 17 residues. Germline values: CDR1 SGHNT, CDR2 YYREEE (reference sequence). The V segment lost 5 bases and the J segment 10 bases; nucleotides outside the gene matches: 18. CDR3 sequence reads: CASSKPQRGGPVSEQFF. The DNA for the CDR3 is TGTGCCAGCAGTAAGCCCCAGCGGGGGGGCCCAGTCTCCGAGCAGTTCTTC.

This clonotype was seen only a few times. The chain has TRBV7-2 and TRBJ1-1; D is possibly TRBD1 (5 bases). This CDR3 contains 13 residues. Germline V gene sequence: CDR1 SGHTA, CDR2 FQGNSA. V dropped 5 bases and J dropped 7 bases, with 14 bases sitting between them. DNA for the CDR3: TGTGCCAGCAGCCCCTCCAGGGACGATGAAGCTTTCTTT. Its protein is CASSPSRDDEAFF.

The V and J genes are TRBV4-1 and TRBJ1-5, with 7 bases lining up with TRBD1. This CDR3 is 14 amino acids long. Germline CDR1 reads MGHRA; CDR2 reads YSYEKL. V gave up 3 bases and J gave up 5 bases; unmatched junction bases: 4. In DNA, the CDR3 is TGCGCCAGCAGCCAGTCAGGGGGGGATCAGCCCCAGCATTTT. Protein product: CASSQSGGDQPQHF.

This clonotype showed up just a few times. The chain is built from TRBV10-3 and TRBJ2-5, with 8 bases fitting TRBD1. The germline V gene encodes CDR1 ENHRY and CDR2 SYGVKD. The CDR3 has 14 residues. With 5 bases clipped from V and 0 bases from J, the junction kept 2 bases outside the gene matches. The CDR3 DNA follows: TGTGCCATCAGTCGGGACAGGTACCAAGAGACCCAGTACTTC. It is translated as CAISRDRYQETQYF.

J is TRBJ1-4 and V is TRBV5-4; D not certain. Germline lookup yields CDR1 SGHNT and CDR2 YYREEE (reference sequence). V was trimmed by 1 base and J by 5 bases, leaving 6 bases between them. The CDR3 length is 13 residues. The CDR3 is CASSLRTNEKLFF. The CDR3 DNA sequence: TGTGCCAGCAGCTTGAGAACGAATGAAAAACTGTTTTTT. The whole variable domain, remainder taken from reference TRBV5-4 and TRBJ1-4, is ETGVTQSPTHLIKTRGQQVTLRCSSQSGHNTVSWYQQALGQGPQFIFQYYREEENGRGNFPPRFSGLQFPNYSSELNVNALELDDSALYLCASSLRTNEKLFFGSGTQLSVL.

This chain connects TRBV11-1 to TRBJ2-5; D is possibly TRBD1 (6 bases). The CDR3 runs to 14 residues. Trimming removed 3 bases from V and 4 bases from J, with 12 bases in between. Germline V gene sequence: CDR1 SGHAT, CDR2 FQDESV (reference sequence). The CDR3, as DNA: TGTGCCAGCAGCTTCGGTTGGGGGCGAGAGACCCAGTACTTC. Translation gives CASSFGWGRETQYF. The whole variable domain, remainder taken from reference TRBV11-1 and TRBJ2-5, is EAEVAQSPRYKITEKSQAVAFWCDPISGHATLYWYRQILGQGPELLVQFQDESVVDDSQLPKDRFSAERLKGVDSTLKIQPAELGDSAMYLCASSFGWGRETQYFGPGTRLLVL.

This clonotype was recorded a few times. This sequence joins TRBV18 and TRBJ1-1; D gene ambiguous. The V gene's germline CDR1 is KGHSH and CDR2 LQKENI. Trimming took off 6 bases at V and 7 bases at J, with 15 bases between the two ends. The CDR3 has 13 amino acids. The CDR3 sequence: CASSSTEGSEAFF. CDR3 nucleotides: TGTGCCAGCTCCAGCACGGAGGGCAGTGAAGCTTTCTTT.

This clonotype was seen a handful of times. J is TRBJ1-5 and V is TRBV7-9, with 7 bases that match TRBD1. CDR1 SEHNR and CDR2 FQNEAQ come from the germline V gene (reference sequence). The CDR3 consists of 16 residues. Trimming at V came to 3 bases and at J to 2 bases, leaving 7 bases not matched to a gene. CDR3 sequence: CASSFEGGIGNQPQHF. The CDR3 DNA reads TGTGCCAGCAGCTTCGAAGGGGGCATTGGCAATCAGCCCCAGCATTTT.

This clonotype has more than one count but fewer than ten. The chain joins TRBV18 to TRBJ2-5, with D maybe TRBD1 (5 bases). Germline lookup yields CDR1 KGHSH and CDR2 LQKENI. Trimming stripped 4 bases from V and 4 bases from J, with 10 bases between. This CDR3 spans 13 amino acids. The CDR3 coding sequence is TGTGCCAGCTCACGAGGACACCGAGAGACCCAGTACTTC. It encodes CASSRGHRETQYF.

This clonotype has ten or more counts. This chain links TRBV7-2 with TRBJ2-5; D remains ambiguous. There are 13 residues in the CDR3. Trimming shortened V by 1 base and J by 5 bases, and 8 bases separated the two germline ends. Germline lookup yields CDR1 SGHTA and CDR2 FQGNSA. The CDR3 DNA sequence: TGTGCCAGCAGCTTAGGGGGATTTGAGACCCAGTACTTC. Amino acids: CASSLGGFETQYF.

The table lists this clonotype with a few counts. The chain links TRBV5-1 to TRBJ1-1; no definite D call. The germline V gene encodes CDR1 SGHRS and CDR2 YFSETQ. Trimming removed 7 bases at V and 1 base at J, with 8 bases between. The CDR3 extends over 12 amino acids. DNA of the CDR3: TGCGCCAGCGGGATCCAGAACACTGAAGCTTTCTTT. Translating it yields CASGIQNTEAFF.